What follows is one T cell receptor beta chain and its context. This entry comes from a study of cytomegalovirus exposure and HLA in healthy donors. The CDR3 length is 15 residues. The germline CDR1 and CDR2 sequences are SGDLS and YYNGEE. Trimming removed 0 bases at V and 0 bases at J, with 8 bases between. Some clones are missing from TCRdb's copy, which holds only in-frame ones; the method was immunoSEQ multiplex PCR. The sample lists hundreds of thousands of clones, just under 90% seen once, with about 2.5% in the top ten. The genes are TRBV9 and TRBJ2-3; perhaps TRBD2 as D (6 bases). This receptor was taken from a man between 18 and 29 years old in good health and CMV-seronegative. The source material was PBMCs. The chain's CDR3 is CASSVGAGSTDTQYF. DNA of the CDR3: TGTGCCAGCAGCGTAGGGGCGGGGAGCACAGATACGCAGTATTTT.